The rows below give T cell receptor beta chains drawn from one sample of a study of blood T cell repertoires in COVID-19. Using immunoSEQ multiplex PCR, the repertoire was profiled, and TCRdb retains in-frame clones only, with some absent. This table has about 390,000 clones, around 87% appearing once. The sequenced sample was peripheral blood. The origin of the receptors is a woman aged 55-69 years with COVID-19, enrolled during active disease. Both conserved end residues are part of each CDR3. A D gene is named only where the DNA matches it firmly. Size is stated for part of the rows, as once, few or many counts, or as a class when the clone is expanded.

TRBJ2-7 | - | - | TRBV7-3 | TGTGCCAGCAGCTCGCTAACGGGTGAGCAGTACTTC | CASSSLTGEQYF
TRBJ1-2 | TRBD1 | - | TRBV13 | TGTGCCAGCAGCACCCGGGACAGGACCTATGGCTACACCTTC | CASSTRDRTYGYTF
TRBJ2-3 | TRBD2 | - | TRBV6-2/TRBV6-3 | TGTGCCAGCAGTCCGCCCGGGGGGGCCCGCGGGGCAGATACGCAGTATTTT | CASSPPGGARGADTQYF
TRBJ2-7 | TRBD1 | once | TRBV11-2 | TGTGCCAGCACTTATTGGGACAGCAACCGCGAGCAGTACTTC | CASTYWDSNREQYF
TRBJ2-3 | TRBD2 | - | TRBV5-4 | TGTGCCAGCAGCTTGGTTCTAGCGGGGGGACTCACAGATACGCAGTATTTT | CASSLVLAGGLTDTQYF
TRBJ2-2 | - | - | TRBV13 | TGTGCCAGCAGCCGATGGGGGCAAACCACCGGGGAGCTGTTTTTT | CASSRWGQTTGELFF
TRBJ1-6 | - | - | TRBV27 | TGTGCCAGCAGTTTAAAACCGAGTAGTTCACCCCTCCACTTT | CASSLKPSSSPLHF
TRBJ1-4 | TRBD1 | - | TRBV19 | TGTGCCAGCTCTGCCGACAGGGGTGGCGAAAAACTGTTTTTT | CASSADRGGEKLFF
TRBJ1-2 | - | - | TRBV18 | TGTGCCAGCTCACCGGACAGTAGGGGCTACACCTTC | CASSPDSRGYTF
TRBJ2-5 | - | - | TRBV5-1 | TGCGCCAGCACCCTCGACAGATCAGAGACCCAGTACTTC | CASTLDRSETQYF
TRBJ2-3 | - | - | TRBV20-1 | TGCAGTGCTAGTCTCAAAGCGGTGCCCACAGATACGCAGTATTTT | CSASLKAVPTDTQYF
TRBJ1-2 | - | - | TRBV6-5 | TGTGCCAGCAGTTACTCGAGGGATTCTAACTATGGCTACACCTTC | CASSYSRDSNYGYTF
TRBJ2-1 | TRBD2 | - | TRBV10-3 | TGTGCCATCAGGTCCGGGACTAGCGACTCCTACAATGAGCAGTTCTTC | CAIRSGTSDSYNEQFF
TRBJ1-3 | TRBD1 | - | TRBV3-1/TRBV3-2 | TGTGCCAGCAGCTCGTACCGGACAGGGGCTGGAAACACCATATATTTT | CASSSYRTGAGNTIYF
TRBJ1-2 | TRBD1 | - | TRBV28 | TGTGCCAGCAGTTTTACAACGACAGGGGGACATCACACCTTC | CASSFTTTGGHHTF
TRBJ1-2 | TRBD1 | - | TRBV5-6 | TGTGCCAGCAGACGGGACAGTAACTATGGCTACACCTTC | CASRRDSNYGYTF
TRBJ2-3 | - | once | TRBV5-6 | TGTGCCAGCAGCTTGGCAGGGGGGACAGATACGCAGTATTTT | CASSLAGGTDTQYF
TRBJ1-1 | - | - | TRBV19 | TGTGCCAGTAGCCTTATGGGGAGGTCAGGAGCTTTCTTT | CASSLMGRSGAFF
TRBJ1-1 | - | - | TRBV3-1/TRBV3-2 | TGTGCCAGCAAAGGACAGTTGAACACTGAAGCTTTCTTT | CASKGQLNTEAFF
TRBJ1-2 | - | - | TRBV28 | TGTGCCAGCAGACAGGGAGCTTATGGCTACACCTTC | CASRQGAYGYTF
TRBJ1-4 | - | - | TRBV7-6 | TGTGCCAGCAGCTTAGCGGGCCCGCCGAATGAAAAACTGTTTTTT | CASSLAGPPNEKLFF
TRBJ1-1 | TRBD1 | - | TRBV4-1 | TGCGCCAGCAGCTCCGCTGACAGGGGGCTAGGGAACACTGAAGCTTTCTTT | CASSSADRGLGNTEAFF
TRBJ2-1 | TRBD2 | - | TRBV6-5 | TGTGCCAGCAGTCGGACTAGCGGGGGTCTTGCTGAGCAGTTCTTC | CASSRTSGGLAEQFF
TRBJ2-7 | TRBD1 | - | TRBV5-1 | TGCGCCAGCAGCCGGGACAGGGGCTACGAGCAGTACTTC | CASSRDRGYEQYF
TRBJ2-2 | - | once | TRBV7-2 | TGTGCCAGCAGCGTAGATAGGGGCGTCACCGGGGAGCTGTTTTTT | CASSVDRGVTGELFF
TRBJ2-7 | - | once | TRBV20-1 | TGCAGTGCTAGTACAGTAACCTACGAGCAGTACTTC | CSASTVTYEQYF
TRBJ1-1 | - | once | TRBV7-9 | TGTGCCAGCAGCTTGCATGCAGGGAAAACTGAAGCTTTCTTT | CASSLHAGKTEAFF